Detailed here is one T cell receptor beta chain. As originally analysed: Reference gene primers were amplified, and this amplification served to estimate nucleated cell counts. Generated by immunoSEQ multiplex PCR, the TCRdb table keeps only in-frame clones and is missing some. That table supplies the V and J calls and clone size; D and trimming were determined from the DNA. The sample has about 220,000 clones, 84% seen once; the top ten hold approximately 20%. The CDR3 runs 13 residues. Germline V gene lookup returns CDR1 MNHEY and CDR2 SVGAGI. Trimming pared 7 bases from V and 2 bases from J, leaving 12 bases between. These data are taken from a study of blood T cell repertoires in COVID-19. In the study overall: Both acute and convalescent COVID-19 samples were obtained from the United States, Italy and Spain. Sample material is recorded as cDNA or gDNA derived from T cells, B-cell-depleted T cells, or PBMCs.

This chain joins TRBV6-5 and TRBJ2-7; D possibly corresponds to TRBD2 (7 bases). What was sequenced was peripheral blood. The sequence derives from a man aged 25-45 years with active or convalescent COVID-19. The CDR3 protein is CASKRGGAYEQYF. In DNA, the CDR3 is TGTGCCAGCAAAAGGGGGGGAGCCTACGAGCAGTACTTC.